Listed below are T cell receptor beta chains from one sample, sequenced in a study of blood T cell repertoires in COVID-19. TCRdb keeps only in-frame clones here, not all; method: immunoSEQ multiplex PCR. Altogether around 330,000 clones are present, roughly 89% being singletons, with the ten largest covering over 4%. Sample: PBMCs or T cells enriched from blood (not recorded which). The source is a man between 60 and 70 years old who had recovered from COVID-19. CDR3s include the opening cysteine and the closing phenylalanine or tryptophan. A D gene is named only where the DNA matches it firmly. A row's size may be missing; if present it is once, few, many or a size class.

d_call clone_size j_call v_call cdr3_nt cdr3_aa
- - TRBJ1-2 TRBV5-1 TGCGCCAGCAGCCCGGAGGGGGGGCACGGCTATGGCTACACCTTC CASSPEGGHGYGYTF
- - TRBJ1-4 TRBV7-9 TGTGCCAGCAGCTTACGTTCCGTTAATGAAAAACTGTTTTTT CASSLRSVNEKLFF
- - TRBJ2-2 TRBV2 TGTGCCAGCGGAGGGGTTGCGACGAACACCGGGGAGCTGTTTTTT CASGGVATNTGELFF
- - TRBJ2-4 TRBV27 TGTGCCAGCAGGTTATTTGAGCTCCTAGGCAAAAACATTCAGTACTTC CASRLFELLGKNIQYF
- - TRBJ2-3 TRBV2 TGTGCCAGCAGGAGGGATTCGCCTAGCACAGATACGCAGTATTTT CASRRDSPSTDTQYF
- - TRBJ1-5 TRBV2 TGTGCCAGCAACCTTATGGCAGGGGACCAGCCCCAGCATTTT CASNLMAGDQPQHF
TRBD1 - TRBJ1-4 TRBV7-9 TGTGCCAGCAGCTTAGCGCTAAAGGGGGCGACTAATGAAAAACTGTTTTTT CASSLALKGATNEKLFF
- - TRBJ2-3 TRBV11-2 TGTGCCAGCAGCTTAGGGGCTACAGATACGCAGTATTTT CASSLGATDTQYF
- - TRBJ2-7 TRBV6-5 TGTGCCAGCAGGAAAACAGGGTCCTACGAGCAGTACTTC CASRKTGSYEQYF
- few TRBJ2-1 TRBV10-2 TGCGCCAGCAGGGGGGCGGTTTTGGATGAGCAGTTCTTC CASRGAVLDEQFF
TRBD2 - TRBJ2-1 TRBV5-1 TGCGCCAGCAGAGGTAGCGGGATTGGGGTCTACAATGAGCAGTTCTTC CASRGSGIGVYNEQFF
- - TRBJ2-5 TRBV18 TGTGCCAGCTCACCTAATCGGGGGACCCAGTACTTC CASSPNRGTQYF
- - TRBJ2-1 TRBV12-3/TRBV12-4 TGTGCCAGCAGGAGGACTACGAACAATGAGCAGTTCTTC CASRRTTNNEQFF
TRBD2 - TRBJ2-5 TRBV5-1 TGCGCCAGCAGCTTGACTAGCGGGAGTGGGGAGACCCAGTACTTC CASSLTSGSGETQYF
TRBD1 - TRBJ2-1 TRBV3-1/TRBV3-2 TGTGCCAGCAGCCATCCAGCCCGGGACAGGTCATCTTACAATGAGCAGTTCTTC CASSHPARDRSSYNEQFF
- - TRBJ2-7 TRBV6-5 TGTGCCAGCAGTTACTCGAGAGGTGTCCCCCACGAGCAGTACTTC CASSYSRGVPHEQYF
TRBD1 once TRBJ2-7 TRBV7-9 TGTGCCAGCAGCCGACAGGGCGGCTCCTACGAGCAGTACTTC CASSRQGGSYEQYF
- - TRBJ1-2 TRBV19 TGTGCCAGTAGACGCGGGCCCGACTATGGCTACACCTTC CASRRGPDYGYTF
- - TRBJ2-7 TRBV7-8 TGTGCCAGCAGCTTAGTGGCGGGGGAGCAGTACTTC CASSLVAGEQYF
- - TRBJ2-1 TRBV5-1 TGCGCCAGCAATGGACCTCAGGGGGGCTCCTACAATGAGCAGTTCTTC CASNGPQGGSYNEQFF
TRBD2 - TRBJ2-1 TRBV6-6 TGTGCCAGCAGTCGAGCCGGGACTAGCAGATACAATGAGCAGTTCTTC CASSRAGTSRYNEQFF
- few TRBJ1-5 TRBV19 TGTGCCAGTTCTAAGGGGCCAAATCAGCCCCAGCATTTT CASSKGPNQPQHF
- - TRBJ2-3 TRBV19 TGTGCCAGTAGTAAGATTCGGGCGGGGACCACAGATACGCAGTATTTT CASSKIRAGTTDTQYF
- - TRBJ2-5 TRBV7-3 TGTGCCAGCAGCTTACTGGCGGGGTCCCAAGAGACCCAGTACTTC CASSLLAGSQETQYF
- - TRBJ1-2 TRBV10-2 TGCGCCAGCATGGTGGGGGGAGTCGGCTACACCTTC CASMVGGVGYTF
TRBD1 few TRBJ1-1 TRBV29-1 TGCAGCGTTGGACAGGGGGCCGAGAACACTGAAGCTTTCTTT CSVGQGAENTEAFF
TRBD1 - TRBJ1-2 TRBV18 TGTGCCAGCTCACAATCCGGGACAGGGTACAACTATGGCTACACCTTC CASSQSGTGYNYGYTF
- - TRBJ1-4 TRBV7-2 TGTGCCAGCAGCCAGTCTTTAACTAATGAAAAACTGTTTTTT CASSQSLTNEKLFF
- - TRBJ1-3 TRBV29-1 TGCAGCGTCTCCCTTACAGGCCCTTCTTCTGGAAACACCATATATTTT CSVSLTGPSSGNTIYF